The present entry profiles one T cell receptor beta chain with its context. What it recognizes is unknown. With 7 bases removed from V and 0 bases from J, the gap between germline ends came to 8 bases. The V gene's germline CDR1 is SQVTM and CDR2 ANQGSEA. The CDR3 is made up of 12 amino acids. TCRdb ran MiXCR on the 5' RACE reads and lists one entry per CDR3 protein. The top ten hold approximately 6.5% of the sample, which has tens of thousands of distinct CDR3 sequences, roughly a tenth seen once. This specimen comes from a study of early T cells in non-severe SARS-CoV-2 infection. Points from the study as a whole: Clonotype matching in VDJdb favored anti-spike CD8 responses and did not capture private and CD4 specificities.

This TCR came from an adult who was a healthcare worker with PCR-confirmed SARS-CoV-2 infection or an uninfected control (not recorded which). Source material: whole blood. The J gene is TRBJ2-3, the V gene TRBV29-1; no definite D call. CDR3 protein: CSGVSSTDTQYF. The CDR3 region has the DNA TGCAGCGGGGTGTCTAGCACAGATACGCAGTATTTT.